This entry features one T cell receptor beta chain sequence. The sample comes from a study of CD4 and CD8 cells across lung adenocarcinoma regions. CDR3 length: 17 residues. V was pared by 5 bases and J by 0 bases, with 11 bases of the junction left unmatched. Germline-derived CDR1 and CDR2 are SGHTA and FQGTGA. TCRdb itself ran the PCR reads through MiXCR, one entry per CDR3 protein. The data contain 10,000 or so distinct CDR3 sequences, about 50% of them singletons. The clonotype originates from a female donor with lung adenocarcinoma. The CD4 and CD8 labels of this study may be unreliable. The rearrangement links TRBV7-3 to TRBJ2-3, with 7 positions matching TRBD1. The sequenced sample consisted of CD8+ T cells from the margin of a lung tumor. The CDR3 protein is CASSTRTGASSTDTQYF. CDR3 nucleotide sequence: TGTGCCAGCAGCACCCGGACAGGAGCCTCTAGCACAGATACGCAGTATTTT. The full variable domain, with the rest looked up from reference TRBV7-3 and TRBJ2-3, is GAGVSQTPSNKVTEKGKYVELRCDPISGHTALYWYRQSLGQGPEFLIYFQGTGAADDSGLPNDRFFAVRPEGSVSTLKIQRTERGDSAVYLCASSTRTGASSTDTQYFGPGTRLTVL.